This TCR beta chain came from a study of blood T cell repertoires in COVID-19. Study at large: Whether acute or convalescent, the COVID-19 samples came from the United States, Italy and Spain. In each case, the material was cDNA or gDNA derived from T cells, B-cell-depleted T cells, or PBMCs.

Living in 20 to 30 US areas, the participants were between roughly 18 and 90 years of age. For recovered donors of Cohort 3, there were two negative PCRs, clearance, or symptom resolution. The method was immunoSEQ multiplex PCR; TCRdb's version includes in-frame clones alone and lacks a portion of them. The data hold approximately 490,000 clones, with approximately 90% observed a single time. This TCR was recovered from a woman aged 60-70 years who had recovered from COVID-19. Sequenced: PBMCs or T cells enriched from blood (not recorded which).

CDR3 residues: CASSPGSGTGSSPLHF. Written as DNA, the CDR3 is TGTGCCAGCAGCCCCGGGTCCGGGACAGGGAGTTCACCCCTCCACTTT. The chain carries TRBV7-6 and TRBJ1-6; 9 bases match TRBD1. The CDR3 has 16 amino acids. V gave up 5 bases and J gave up 9 bases; unmatched junction bases: 11. Germline V gene data show CDR1 as SGHVS and CDR2 as FNYEAQ.